The 26 T cell receptor beta chains given below trace back to one sample, sequenced in a study of a mutant IDH1 vaccine in newly diagnosed glioma. Only in-frame clones appear in the TCRdb table, and some are missing; sequencing was by immunoSEQ multiplex PCR. The sample has about 35,000 clones; approximately 91% are singletons. Time point specified: baseline, week 1 (first vaccination visit). The treatment: pre-vaccination baseline after standard-of-care therapy. Sequencing used PBMCs, obtained from a glioma patient treated with radiotherapy, temozolomide or both. All receptors derive from a woman aged 40 to 50 with glioma.

The rearrangement links TRBV5-8 to TRBJ2-2; D possibly corresponds to TRBD2 (5 bases). Germline V lookup: CDR1 SGHTS, CDR2 YDEGEE. CDR3 length equals 16 residues. Trimming removed 4 bases at V and 4 bases at J, with 17 bases between. In DNA form, the CDR3 reads TGTGCCAGCAGCCCCGTCCCGGAGGACGGCACCGGGGAGCTGTTTTTT. This sequence encodes CASSPVPEDGTGELFF.

The chain is built from TRBV4-1 and TRBJ1-1; 7 positions agree with TRBD1. CDR3 size: 16 residues. Germline trimming cut 0 bases from V and 0 bases from J; bases unmatched to any gene: 4. Germline lookup yields CDR1 MGHRA and CDR2 YSYEKL. CDR3 DNA: TGCGCCAGCAGCCAAGATTGGGACAGTTTGAACACTGAAGCTTTCTTT. Its translation is CASSQDWDSLNTEAFF.

The DNA for the CDR3 is TGTGCCAGTAGTCGGTGGACAGCGGGAAACACCATATATTTT. Its translation is CASSRWTAGNTIYF. The chain recombines TRBV19 with TRBJ1-3; the D gene is possibly TRBD1 (6 bases). CDR3 size: 14 residues. V lost 5 bases and J lost 4, with 12 bases in between. The germline gives CDR1 LNHDA, CDR2 SQIVND (reference sequence).

This chain links TRBV7-8 with TRBJ2-2, with D possibly matching TRBD2 (5 bases). Trimming stripped 9 bases from V and 6 bases from J, with 11 bases between. There are 12 residues in the CDR3. Germline CDR1 is SGHVS and CDR2 is FQNEAQ. CDR3 bases: TGTGCCAGTGATAGCGTTCCCGGGGAGCTGTTTTTT. This codes for CASDSVPGELFF.

The chain recombines TRBV30 with TRBJ1-5; the D gene is possibly TRBD1 (6 bases). V lost 4 bases and J 4 bases, leaving 11 bases between the germline ends. Per the germline V gene, CDR1 is GTSNPN and CDR2 is SVGIG (reference sequence). CDR3 size: 13 residues. CDR3 region: CAWTGGGNQPQHF. Here the CDR3 DNA reads TGTGCCTGGACGGGAGGGGGAAATCAGCCCCAGCATTTT.

This rearrangement joins TRBV29-1 to TRBJ1-1, with 7 bases that match TRBD1. The CDR3 covers 15 residues. From germline, CDR1 is SQVTM and CDR2 ANQGSEA. V gave up 0 bases and J gave up 0 bases; unmatched junction bases: 4. CDR3 amino acids: CSVEDLGQMNTEAFF. DNA of the CDR3: TGCAGCGTTGAAGATCTGGGACAGATGAACACTGAAGCTTTCTTT. Variable domain in full (rest from reference TRBV29-1 and TRBJ1-1): SAVISQKPSRDICQRGTSLTIQCQVDSQVTMMFWYRQQPGQSLTLIATANQGSEATYESGFVIDKFPISRPNLTFSTLTVSNMSPEDSSIYLCSVEDLGQMNTEAFFGQGTRLTVV.

This chain connects TRBV16 to TRBJ2-7, with D maybe TRBD1 (6 bases). V shed 1 base and J shed 0 bases, with 10 bases lying between them. Germline CDR1 and CDR2: KGHSY and FQNENV. This CDR3 region has 15 residues. The CDR3 sequence: CASSQYNRVSYEQYF. The CDR3 coding sequence is TGTGCCAGCAGCCAATATAACAGGGTCTCCTACGAGCAGTACTTC. Drawing the rest from reference TRBV16 and TRBJ2-7, the complete variable domain is GEEVAQTPKHLVRGEGQKAKLYCAPIKGHSYVFWYQQVLKNEFKFLISFQNENVFDETGMPKERFSAKCLPNSPCSLEIQATKLEDSAVYFCASSQYNRVSYEQYFGPGTRLTVT.

The chain carries TRBV2 and TRBJ1-1; 7 bases are shared with TRBD1. The CDR3 spans 14 residues. With V trimmed by 7 bases and J by 0 bases, 5 bases remained unmatched. CDR1 and CDR2 from the germline V gene are SNHLY and FYNNEI. CDR3 in DNA: TGTGCCAGCAACAGGGGAACTATGAACACTGAAGCTTTCTTT. Amino acids: CASNRGTMNTEAFF.

The sample holds a few counts of this clone. The chain couples TRBV7-8 to TRBJ1-5, with a weak D call TRBD1 (6 bases). The CDR3 is 16 residues long. V lost 1 base, J lost 1 base, and 11 bases lay in between. Germline V gene lookup returns CDR1 SGHVS and CDR2 FQNEAQ. DNA of the CDR3: TGTGCCAGCAGCTTAGGGGGGGGGACAAGCAATCAGCCCCAGCATTTT. Amino acids: CASSLGGGTSNQPQHF. The whole variable domain, filled in from reference TRBV7-8 and TRBJ1-5, reads GAGVSQSPRYKVAKRGQDVALRCDPISGHVSLFWYQQALGQGPEFLTYFQNEAQLDKSGLPSDRFFAERPEGSVSTLKIQRTQQEDSAVYLCASSLGGGTSNQPQHFGDGTRLSIL.

The V gene is TRBV19, the J gene TRBJ1-4; no definite D call. V dropped 3 bases and J dropped 10 bases, with 21 bases sitting between them. The CDR3 has 16 residues. Germline-derived CDR1 and CDR2 are LNHDA and SQIVND (reference sequence). The CDR3 reads CASSISRSRTGSKLFF. The CDR3 DNA follows: TGTGCCAGTAGTATCTCCAGAAGCCGGACGGGCTCAAAACTGTTTTTT.

This clone has a handful of counts. The chain combines TRBV29-1 with TRBJ2-1; 11 nucleotides agree with TRBD2. This CDR3 spans 17 amino acids. CDR1 is SQVTM, CDR2 ANQGSEA, per germline. V gave up 5 bases and J gave up 5 bases; unmatched junction bases: 14. CDR3 sequence (DNA): TGCAGCGTTCTACCTTCGACTAGCGGGATTGCCAACAATGAGCAGTTCTTC. Its translation: CSVLPSTSGIANNEQFF.

The chain links TRBV19 to TRBJ2-7, with D maybe TRBD2 (5 bases). Trimming cost V 5 bases and J 0 bases, with 11 bases left between them. Germline V CDR1 and CDR2: LNHDA, SQIVND (reference sequence). The CDR3 totals 14 residues. The CDR3 sequence: CASSLRVYSYEQYF. The CDR3 nucleotides read TGTGCCAGTAGTTTGCGGGTCTACTCCTACGAGCAGTACTTC.

J is TRBJ1-3 and V is TRBV5-4; TRBD1 is a possible D gene (5 bases). The CDR3 runs 15 residues. V was pared by 0 bases and J by 0 bases, with 7 bases between. The germline gives CDR1 SGHNT, CDR2 YYREEE (reference sequence). For the CDR3, the DNA is TGTGCCAGCAGCTTGGGGGGGGGCTCTGGAAACACCATATATTTT. Translation: CASSLGGGSGNTIYF.

This chain joins TRBV20-1 and TRBJ1-2, with D uncertain. This CDR3 is 11 amino acids long. V shed 3 bases and J shed 2 bases, with 4 bases lying between them. Germline V lookup: CDR1 DFQATT, CDR2 SNEGSKA (reference sequence). CDR3 in DNA: TGCAGTGCTAGGGAGAACTATGGCTACACCTTC. Its protein is CSARENYGYTF.

The chain joins TRBV10-3 to TRBJ2-5; D ambiguous. Trimming removed 6 bases at V and 2 bases at J, with 10 bases between. The CDR3 is made up of 13 amino acids. CDR1 and CDR2 (germline): ENHRY, SYGVKD. CDR3 region: CAIRGYSQETQYF. CDR3 in DNA: TGTGCCATCAGGGGGTATAGTCAAGAGACCCAGTACTTC.

As DNA, the CDR3 is TGTGCCAGTAGTATGGGGGACAGGGGGCACCTTATGGCCCAGCATTTT. It is translated as CASSMGDRGHLMAQHF. The chain employs TRBV19 and TRBJ1-5; TRBD1 aligns across 12 bases. Germline trimming cut 3 bases from V and 11 bases from J; bases unmatched to any gene: 11. The CDR3 has 16 residues. CDR1 is LNHDA, CDR2 SQIVND, per germline (reference sequence).

V usage is TRBV30 and J usage is TRBJ1-3, with D unresolved. The germline V gene has CDR1 GTSNPN and CDR2 SVGIG (reference sequence). The V end was cut by 1 base, the J end by 0 bases, with 7 bases between. This CDR3 region has 14 residues. The CDR3 region is CAWSEWISGNTIYF. The DNA for the CDR3 is TGTGCCTGGAGTGAATGGATCTCTGGAAACACCATATATTTT.

The chain uses TRBV7-8 and TRBJ1-4; D unclear. The germline V gene encodes CDR1 SGHVS and CDR2 FQNEAQ. The V gene lost 2 bases and the J gene lost 0 bases, with 7 bases spanning the gap. This CDR3 comprises 15 residues. DNA of the CDR3: TGTGCCAGCAGCTTAATTGATACAACTAATGAAAAACTGTTTTTT. Translation: CASSLIDTTNEKLFF.

This chain uses TRBV2 with TRBJ1-1, with a possible D match to TRBD1 (6 bases). The germline V and J ends were trimmed by 7 bases and 4 bases, with 16 bases remaining between them. Germline CDR1 SNHLY, CDR2 FYNNEI. The CDR3 covers 14 residues. The CDR3 region has the DNA TGTGCCAGCACCACCGGGGGGGCGGGCACTGAAGCTTTCTTT. Translated: CASTTGGAGTEAFF.

The rearrangement joins TRBV6-5 to TRBJ2-7; TRBD1 matches at 9 bases. The V gene's germline CDR1 is MNHEY and CDR2 SVGAGI. The CDR3 totals 14 residues. Losses at the gene ends were 4 bases for V and 2 bases for J; bases not matched to a gene: 3. For the CDR3, the DNA is TGTGCCAGCAGTTCGGGACAGGGCCCCTACGAGCAGTACTTC. Translation gives CASSSGQGPYEQYF.

This clone appeared a few times. This chain connects TRBV7-6 to TRBJ1-2; D not resolved. Germline V lookup: CDR1 SGHVS, CDR2 FNYEAQ. The CDR3 is made up of 14 amino acids. Trimming stripped 2 bases from V and 0 bases from J, with 7 bases between. CDR3 sequence reads: CASSLSGSNYGYTF. CDR3 bases: TGTGCCAGCAGCTTATCGGGGTCTAACTATGGCTACACCTTC. Drawing the rest from reference TRBV7-6 and TRBJ1-2, the complete variable domain is GAGVSQSPRYKVTKRGQDVALRCDPISGHVSLYWYRQALGQGPEFLTYFNYEAQQDKSGLPNDRFSAERPEGSISTLTIQRTEQRDSAMYRCASSLSGSNYGYTFGSGTRLTVV.

The chain carries TRBV9 and TRBJ2-7; a weak D match, TRBD2 (7 bases). CDR3 length equals 13 residues. Trimming stripped 1 base from V and 5 bases from J, with 10 bases between. Germline assignment: CDR1 SGDLS and CDR2 YYNGEE. The CDR3 DNA follows: TGTGCCAGCAGCGTAAACGGGGGGCACGAGCAGTACTTC. This codes for CASSVNGGHEQYF.

The chain carries TRBV7-6 and TRBJ2-6; no clear D. Trimming removed 5 bases at V and 5 bases at J, with 22 bases between. CDR1 SGHVS and CDR2 FNYEAQ come from the germline V gene. The CDR3 consists of 18 residues. CDR3 amino acids: CASSTCPISQSRANVLTF. The CDR3 coding sequence is TGTGCCAGCAGCACTTGCCCAATCTCACAAAGTCGGGCCAACGTCCTGACTTTC.

The V and J genes are TRBV18 and TRBJ2-1; a weak D match, TRBD2 (6 bases). Trimming removed 2 bases from V and 9 bases from J, with 11 bases in between. CDR3 length: 13 residues. Germline CDR1 reads KGHSH; CDR2 reads LQKENI. For the CDR3, the DNA is TGTGCCAGCTCACCAAAGGGCGGGACTGAGCAGTTCTTC. Encoded protein: CASSPKGGTEQFF.

The rearrangement links TRBV6-6 to TRBJ1-2; possibly TRBD1 for D (5 bases). With 5 bases removed from V and 8 bases from J, the gap between germline ends came to 9 bases. The CDR3 runs to 11 residues. Looked up from germline, CDR1 is MNHNY and CDR2 is SVGAGI (reference sequence). The CDR3 reads CASSAEGGYTF. In nucleotides, the CDR3 is TGTGCCAGCAGTGCCGAGGGGGGCTACACCTTC.

This chain connects TRBV19 to TRBJ1-1, with D possibly matching TRBD1 (6 bases). With 8 bases removed from V and 6 bases from J, the gap between germline ends came to 19 bases. The CDR3 contains 14 residues. Germline CDR1 is LNHDA and CDR2 is SQIVND (reference sequence). The CDR3 is CASCRRGGGPEAFF. CDR3 nucleotides: TGTGCCAGTTGCCGCAGGGGAGGGGGGCCTGAAGCTTTCTTT.